This is a list of T cell receptor beta chains from one sample in a study of cytomegalovirus exposure and HLA in healthy donors. Clones were read by immunoSEQ multiplex PCR, and TCRdb kept only the in-frame ones, dropping some. The table includes about 150,000 clones, roughly 80% detected once. Specimen: PBMCs. The receptors here all came from a man in his forties in good health and CMV-seropositive. CDR3s include the opening cysteine and the closing phenylalanine or tryptophan. D genes are given only for firm matches. A row's size may be missing; if present it is once, few, many or a size class.

size	V	J	length	D	CDR3	DNA
.	TRBV4-1	TRBJ1-6	17	TRBD1	CASSHRSPGQAMLALHF	TGCGCCAGCAGCCATAGGTCGCCGGGACAGGCCATGCTGGCCCTCCACTTT
.	TRBV5-6	TRBJ2-1	17	TRBD2	CASSLGGLAGGGNEQFF	TGTGCCAGCAGCTTGGGGGGACTAGCGGGAGGGGGCAATGAGCAGTTCTTC
.	TRBV13	TRBJ2-7	17	TRBD1	CASTQTGTDGFNYEQYF	TGTGCCAGCACTCAAACCGGGACAGATGGCTTCAACTACGAGCAGTACTTC
.	TRBV27	TRBJ1-5	13	TRBD1	CASKGQGGQPQHF	TGTGCCAGCAAGGGACAGGGAGGTCAGCCCCAGCATTTT
.	TRBV18	TRBJ1-1	13	.	CASSQGMNTEAFF	TGTGCCAGCTCACAGGGGATGAACACTGAAGCTTTCTTT
.	TRBV6-5	TRBJ2-6	14	.	CASSLHSGANGLTF	TGTGCCAGCAGCCTCCACTCTGGGGCCAACGGCCTGACTTTC
once	TRBV5-6	TRBJ2-6	17	.	CASSLYGESSGANVLTF	TGTGCCAGCAGCTTGTATGGGGAGAGCTCTGGGGCCAACGTCCTGACTTTC
.	TRBV5-1	TRBJ2-5	17	TRBD1	CASSLGAATGAGETQYF	TGCGCCAGCAGCTTGGGAGCGGCGACAGGGGCGGGGGAGACCCAGTACTTC
.	TRBV10-3	TRBJ2-1	15	TRBD1	CAISESGDRHNEQFF	TGTGCCATCAGTGAGTCGGGGGACAGGCACAATGAGCAGTTCTTC
.	TRBV5-4	TRBJ2-2	14	.	CASSFGGNTGELFF	TGTGCCAGCAGCTTCGGCGGAAACACCGGGGAGCTGTTTTTT
few	TRBV27	TRBJ2-1	12	TRBD2	CASKSGSNEQFF	TGTGCCAGCAAAAGCGGGAGTAATGAGCAGTTCTTC
.	TRBV5-1	TRBJ1-5	14	.	CASSLGGFNQPQHF	TGCGCCAGCAGCTTGGGAGGGTTCAATCAGCCCCAGCATTTT
.	TRBV28	TRBJ2-1	16	TRBD2	CASSYQGLALGNEQFF	TGTGCCAGCAGCTACCAGGGACTAGCGCTGGGGAATGAGCAGTTCTTC
.	TRBV28	TRBJ1-5	15	.	CASSFHTTPNQPQHF	TGTGCCAGCAGTTTTCACACTACACCGAATCAGCCCCAGCATTTT
.	TRBV9	TRBJ2-5	13	.	CASSASSGVTQYF	TGTGCCAGCAGCGCCTCGTCCGGGGTGACCCAGTACTTC
.	TRBV20-1	TRBJ2-3	10	.	CSPGGDTQYF	TGCAGCCCCGGAGGAGATACGCAGTATTTT
few	TRBV27	TRBJ2-1	19	.	CASIRKDSYLRGSYNEQFF	TGTGCCAGCATACGTAAGGACTCTTACTTAAGAGGCTCCTACAATGAGCAGTTCTTC
.	TRBV18	TRBJ2-5	13	.	CASSPEIQETQYF	TGTGCCAGCTCACCCGAGATCCAAGAGACCCAGTACTTC
.	TRBV5-4	TRBJ1-1	14	TRBD1	CASSLRDRNTEAFF	TGTGCCAGCAGCTTAAGGGACAGGAACACTGAAGCTTTCTTT
once	TRBV2	TRBJ2-3	14	.	CATQAFAHTDTQYF	TGTGCCACCCAGGCGTTCGCCCACACAGATACGCAGTATTTT
.	TRBV6-5	TRBJ2-1	14	.	CASSYYPGENEQFF	TGTGCCAGCAGTTACTACCCGGGTGAGAATGAGCAGTTCTTC
.	TRBV14	TRBJ1-1	15	.	CASSQEYWGGAEAFF	TGTGCCAGCAGCCAAGAATACTGGGGCGGGGCTGAAGCTTTCTTT
.	TRBV16	TRBJ1-5	18	.	CASSQPRDTGTSNQPQHF	TGTGCCAGCAGCCAACCTAGAGATACAGGGACCAGCAATCAGCCCCAGCATTTT
.	TRBV10-3	TRBJ1-5	13	.	CAISEGDNQPQHF	TGTGCCATCAGTGAAGGAGACAATCAGCCCCAGCATTTT
few	TRBV9	TRBJ2-2	15	TRBD1	CASSVGTGGAGELFF	TGTGCCAGCAGCGTGGGGACAGGGGGTGCCGGGGAGCTGTTTTTT
few	TRBV18	TRBJ2-7	14	.	CASSRTGGRDEQYF	TGTGCCAGCTCACGGACAGGAGGGCGGGACGAGCAGTACTTC
.	TRBV5-4	TRBJ2-2	16	.	CASSLDTDTITGELFF	TGTGCCAGCAGCTTGGATACGGACACTATCACCGGGGAGCTGTTTTTT
.	TRBV2	TRBJ2-3	13	.	CAKTRIDTDTQYF	TGTGCCAAAACTCGAATAGACACAGATACGCAGTATTTT
.	TRBV2	TRBJ2-1	15	TRBD2	CASSPQLAGYNEQFF	TGTGCCAGCAGTCCTCAGCTAGCGGGATACAATGAGCAGTTCTTC
.	TRBV6-6	TRBJ1-2	15	.	CASSPLGGVSDGYTF	TGTGCCAGCAGTCCCTTAGGGGGGGTATCGGATGGCTACACCTTC
.	TRBV28	TRBJ2-7	13	.	CASRKGLGYEQYF	TGTGCCAGCAGGAAAGGACTGGGCTACGAGCAGTACTTC
.	TRBV10-3	TRBJ1-1	12	TRBD1	CATGQANTEAFF	TGTGCCACGGGACAGGCGAACACTGAAGCTTTCTTT
.	TRBV9	TRBJ2-1	15	.	CASSVLDTTYNEQFF	TGTGCCAGCAGCGTTTTGGACACCACCTACAATGAGCAGTTCTTC
once	TRBV7-2	TRBJ2-7	13	TRBD2	CASRGGGAYEQYF	TGTGCCAGTCGAGGTGGGGGGGCCTACGAGCAGTACTTC
.	TRBV4-1	TRBJ2-7	15	TRBD1	CASSQMGQAAINEYF	TGCGCCAGCAGCCAAATGGGACAGGCGGCCATAAACGAGTACTTC
once	TRBV7-9	TRBJ2-5	11	TRBD1	CASSQLGQGYF	TGTGCCAGCAGCCAACTGGGACAGGGGTACTTC
.	TRBV18	TRBJ1-5	16	.	CASSPPTGYSNQPQHF	TGTGCCAGCTCACCACCCACAGGGTATAGCAATCAGCCCCAGCATTTT
few	TRBV6-5	TRBJ1-5	13	TRBD1	CASSTGGWRPQHF	TGTGCCAGCAGTACAGGGGGTTGGCGTCCCCAGCATTTT
.	TRBV11-2	TRBJ1-6	16	TRBD1	CASSFRGQGDNSPLHF	TGTGCCAGCAGCTTCCGGGGGCAGGGGGATAATTCACCCCTCCACTTT
.	TRBV6-6	TRBJ2-3	15	TRBD1	CASSWTGVRTDTQYF	TGTGCCAGCAGCTGGACAGGGGTCAGGACAGATACGCAGTATTTT
.	TRBV30	TRBJ1-2	12	.	CAWSVGLGGYTF	TGTGCCTGGAGTGTGGGGCTGGGCGGCTACACCTTC
.	TRBV7-2	TRBJ2-7	16	.	CASSLNPPGGAGEQYF	TGTGCCAGCAGCTTAAACCCCCCCGGCGGGGCCGGCGAGCAGTACTTC
.	TRBV5-1	TRBJ2-7	15	.	CASSLTGPLSYEQYF	TGCGCCAGCAGCTTGACAGGGCCTCTATCCTACGAGCAGTACTTC
once	TRBV5-4	TRBJ1-1	14	TRBD1	CASIKTGPNTEAFF	TGTGCCAGCATCAAGACAGGGCCGAACACTGAAGCTTTCTTT
.	TRBV7-9	TRBJ1-1	11	.	CASTRGTEAFF	TGTGCCAGCACCAGGGGTACTGAAGCTTTCTTT
.	TRBV6-5	TRBJ1-1	14	TRBD1	CASSYDRANTEAFF	TGTGCCAGCAGTTACGACAGGGCGAACACTGAAGCTTTCTTT
once	TRBV7-2	TRBJ2-3	17	.	CASSLAGRWTGTDTQYF	TGTGCCAGCAGCTTAGCGGGCCGGTGGACAGGCACAGATACGCAGTATTTT
.	TRBV9	TRBJ2-7	17	TRBD1	CASSPPLPGQGTYEQYF	TGTGCCAGCAGCCCCCCTCTACCGGGACAGGGAACCTACGAGCAGTACTTC
.	TRBV5-6	TRBJ2-7	14	TRBD2	CASSLVAGGGEQYF	TGTGCCAGCAGCTTGGTAGCGGGAGGGGGCGAGCAGTACTTC
.	TRBV5-4	TRBJ2-5	15	TRBD1	CASSHGQGPQETQYF	TGTGCCAGCAGCCACGGACAGGGGCCCCAAGAGACCCAGTACTTC
few	TRBV5-1	TRBJ2-3	15	TRBD2	CASSSGTSGTDTQYF	TGCGCCAGCAGCTCCGGGACTAGCGGGACAGATACGCAGTATTTT
.	TRBV7-9	TRBJ2-6	16	.	CASSSEISSGANVLTF	TGTGCCAGCAGCTCCGAGATATCCTCTGGGGCCAACGTCCTGACTTTC
.	TRBV7-6	TRBJ2-4	16	.	CASSQDGAIAKNIQYF	TGTGCCAGCAGCCAAGACGGAGCTATAGCCAAAAACATTCAGTACTTC
.	TRBV6-1	TRBJ1-1	15	.	CASSTLPDSGVEAFF	TGTGCCAGCAGTACCCTGCCAGACTCCGGGGTTGAAGCTTTCTTT
.	TRBV5-4	TRBJ2-7	15	.	CASSWGTRGAYEQYF	TGTGCCAGCAGCTGGGGGACAAGAGGAGCCTACGAGCAGTACTTC
.	TRBV5-1	TRBJ2-1	13	.	CASSLDLVYEQFF	TGCGCCAGCAGCTTGGATCTAGTTTATGAGCAGTTCTTC
.	TRBV30	TRBJ2-1	13	.	CAWSPQLHNEQFF	TGTGCCTGGAGCCCCCAACTGCACAATGAGCAGTTCTTC
.	TRBV7-2	TRBJ2-7	14	TRBD2	CASSSSGRVGEQYF	TGTGCCAGCAGCTCTAGCGGGAGGGTAGGCGAGCAGTACTTC
.	TRBV7-9	TRBJ1-5	14	TRBD1	CASSQSTGDQPQHF	TGTGCCAGCAGCCAAAGTACAGGGGATCAGCCCCAGCATTTT
.	TRBV10-3	TRBJ1-1	13	TRBD1	CAIMKTGDTEAFF	TGTGCCATCATGAAAACAGGGGACACTGAAGCTTTCTTT